This TCR beta chain was obtained from a study of T cells in Graves' hyperthyroidism and ophthalmopathy (dated by TCRdb to the late 2010s). Background for the entire study: Peripheral blood was sampled at the time of initial diagnosis, prior to any treatment. Once sampling was done, hyperthyroidism patients were given methimazole at a starting dose of 30 mg daily, whereas ophthalmopathy patients were given high-dose intravenous methylprednisolone. A discovery cohort of about 100 patients, about 40 with Graves' ophthalmopathy and approximately 55 with stable Graves' hyperthyroidism, was used to find distinguishing TCR V-J signatures. For training and testing, the 100 or so patients in the discovery cohort were randomly divided in a 7:3 ratio. In addition, the study compared T-cell repertoires in thyroid tissue and in blood from about 6 Graves' hyperthyroidism patients. An independent validation cohort of around 20 hyperthyroidism patients and about 15 patients who later progressed to ophthalmopathy tested prospective prediction of ophthalmopathy. The paper describes TCR Vbeta CDR3 sequencing of 120 to 150 peripheral blood samples, made up of 43 ophthalmopathy patients, around 78 hyperthyroidism patients and 17 progressor patients. General study outcomes and caveats: Sample size was not statistically predetermined, and investigators were not blinded to group allocation. During validation, the model predicted progression to ophthalmopathy a median of about 5.9 months ahead of onset, with almost 71% sensitivity and about 72% specificity. Most expanded thyroid clonotypes (frequency above 0.001) were also detected in blood, suggesting blood repertoires may reflect thyroid immune responses. A model built on a 13 V-J signature distinguished ophthalmopathy from stable hyperthyroidism, reaching about 89% sensitivity and about 81% specificity in cross-validation and 80%/75% in testing.

This clonotype was seen at least ten times. There is no known antigen for this receptor. No per-base quality is available; no much larger clone lies one base away. Ophthalmopathy patients had moderately to severely active disease, with a Clinical Activity Score of 3 or more, a NOSPECS grade of 4 or more, and a disease duration of less than 3 months. Patients with uncontrolled infections, other autoimmune diseases, pregnancy or lactation were excluded. Diagnoses were based on clinical symptoms, serum thyroxine and TRAb, thyroid ultrasound and orbital computed tomography. PBMCs were separated from roughly 9.6 ml of fresh peripheral blood using Ficoll-Paque density gradient centrifugation. Trizol reagent was used to extract total RNA, and RNA quality was then checked on an Agilent 2100 Bioanalyzer. After removal of 7 bases from V and 5 bases from J, the junction retains 7 bases not matched to a gene. Including cysteine and phenylalanine, the CDR3 has 14 amino acids. The read is trimmed to its CDR3 DNA, 42 bases read in frame from base 1. CDR1 and CDR2 are drawn from the germline V gene: SQVTM, ANQGSEA.

Amplification of TCR beta CDR3 regions was carried out from RNA transcripts. A first-round RT-PCR of the TCR CDR3 used the HTBI primer set with the Qiagen OneStep RT-PCR kit. Libraries were constructed in a second round of multiplex PCR, after which size selection and purification were carried out. The libraries were sequenced on an Illumina HiSeq2000 using paired-end 100 bp reads. For the original study's pipeline: SOAPnuke was used to process the raw data, with reads discarded if the reads contained adapters or uncalled bases, had a mean Phred below 15, or lacked an exact constant-primer or identifier match. COPE v1.2.5 was used to merge the high-quality paired reads, and each unique nucleotide sequence was defined as a clonotype. Clonotypes were aligned to IMGT TRBV, TRBD and TRBJ reference segments using MiTCR v1.1. The analysis was restricted to V-J combinations with a frequency above 0.0001, which together covered roughly 99% of the repertoires. A TCS score was defined as the ratio of F50 (clonal expansion) to E x V (chaos), with BLOSUM62-based TCRdist applied between CDR3 peptides within each V-J. Welch's t-statistics and random forest reduced approximately 520 V-J features to 13, which were used in a naive Bayes classifier (R e1071). TCRdb itself trimmed the public reads at Q25 with fastp, ran MiXCR and retained productive beta chains. Each entry merges the rows of one CDR3 protein and shows their most common DNA and genes. In this record, the V and J calls reflect TCRdb's handling and not the investigators' own analysis. This sample comprises roughly 500,000 distinct CDR3 sequences, about 16% of them detected only once. Together, the top ten hold 25% to 30% of the sample.

The clonotype originates from a woman aged 30 to 39 with Graves' ophthalmopathy. Sequenced sample: blood. The sequence is built from TRBV29-1 and TRBJ2-3; TRBD2 aligns with 12 central bases. The nucleotide sequence reads TGCAGCGCTAGGGGACTAGCGGGTGGAGATACGCAGTATTTT. It is translated as CSARGLAGGDTQYF.